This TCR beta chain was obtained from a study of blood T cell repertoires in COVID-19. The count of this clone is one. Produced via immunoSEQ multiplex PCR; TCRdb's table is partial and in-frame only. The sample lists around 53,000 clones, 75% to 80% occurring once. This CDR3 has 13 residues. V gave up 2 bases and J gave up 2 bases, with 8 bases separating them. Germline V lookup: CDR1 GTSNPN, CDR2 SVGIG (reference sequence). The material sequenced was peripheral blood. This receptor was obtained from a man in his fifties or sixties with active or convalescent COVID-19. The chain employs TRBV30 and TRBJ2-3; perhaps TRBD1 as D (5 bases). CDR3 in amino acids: CAWSSGITDTQYF. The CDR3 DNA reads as TGTGCCTGGAGTTCAGGGATCACAGATACGCAGTATTTT.